One TCR beta chain is described in this entry. Repertoires were generated with immunoSEQ multiplex PCR, while TCRdb's copy carries only in-frame clones and drops some. The sample includes approximately 210,000 clones, about 88% of them seen just once. The data belong to a study of blood T cell repertoires in COVID-19. CDR1 is SGHRS and CDR2 is YFSETQ in the germline V gene. CDR3 length: 18 amino acids. J gave up 0 bases and V 0 bases, and 8 bases lay outside the gene matches. The sequencing input was peripheral blood. The J gene is TRBJ1-1, the V gene TRBV5-1, with 10 bases fitting TRBD1. This receptor was taken from a human donor in a cohort sampled during active COVID-19. CDR3 bases: TGCGCCAGCAGCTTGGGGGGTGGGACAGGGGCCTTGAACACTGAAGCTTTCTTT. Its translation: CASSLGGGTGALNTEAFF.